The 7 T cell receptor beta chains listed next were all sequenced from one sample in a study of cytomegalovirus exposure and HLA in healthy donors. The study ran its PCR with 60 Vbeta and 13 Jbeta primers. Assay used: immunoSEQ multiplex PCR; TCRdb lists only in-frame clones, some missing. Among around 160,000 clones listed, roughly 65% were seen once. The sample taken for sequencing was PBMCs. All receptors derive from a man between 18 and 35 years old in good health and CMV-seropositive.

This clone was seen once. This chain uses TRBV19 with TRBJ1-2; D perhaps matches TRBD1 (6 bases). V was clipped by 5 bases and J by 10 bases, with 17 bases between them. Germline CDR1 is LNHDA and CDR2 is SQIVND (reference sequence). The CDR3 is made up of 13 amino acids. This chain's CDR3 is CASSSTGLIDYTF. The DNA for the CDR3 is TGTGCCAGTAGTTCCACAGGGCTCATTGACTACACCTTC.

The chain couples TRBV6-5 to TRBJ2-1, with 7 bases matching TRBD2. The germline V gene has CDR1 MNHEY and CDR2 SVGAGI. The CDR3 spans 16 residues. V lost 2 bases and J lost 4; bases outside the gene matches: 8. The CDR3 nucleotides are TGTGCCAGCAGTTACGCCACTCGACTAGCTTACAATGAGCAGTTCTTC. Translation gives CASSYATRLAYNEQFF.

The chain uses TRBV5-6 and TRBJ2-2, with 7 bases aligning to TRBD2. CDR3 size: 15 residues. Germline CDR1 reads SGHDT; CDR2 reads YYEEEE. J gave up 4 bases and V 6 bases, and 9 bases lay outside the gene matches. CDR3 in amino acids: CASMSKGGSTGELFF. In DNA, the CDR3 is TGTGCCAGCATGAGCAAAGGCGGGAGCACCGGGGAGCTGTTTTTT. The whole variable domain, remainder taken from reference TRBV5-6 and TRBJ2-2, is DAGVTQSPTHLIKTRGQQVTLRCSPKSGHDTVSWYQQALGQGPQFIFQYYEEEERQRGNFPDRFSGHQFPNYSSELNVNALLLGDSALYLCASMSKGGSTGELFFGEGSRLTVL.

This clone was recorded once. The chain links TRBV7-9 to TRBJ2-6; the match to TRBD1 covers 12 bases. CDR3 length: 18 amino acids. The trim removed 6 bases at V and 4 bases at J, leaving 10 bases unmatched. The germline CDR1 and CDR2 sequences are SEHNR and FQNEAQ (reference sequence). The CDR3 DNA reads TGTGCCAGCAGTGAACCGGGACAGGGGGCGCTAGGGGCCAACGTCCTGACTTTC. Translation gives CASSEPGQGALGANVLTF.

The rearrangement joins TRBV30 to TRBJ2-2; 9 bases line up with TRBD1. J gave up 7 bases and V 3 bases, and 3 bases lay outside the gene matches. This CDR3 spans 13 amino acids. Germline values: CDR1 GTSNPN, CDR2 SVGIG (reference sequence). The CDR3 region has the DNA TGTGCCTGGAGACAGGGGGCTGGCGGGGAGCTGTTTTTT. It is translated as CAWRQGAGGELFF.

The rearrangement joins TRBV18 to TRBJ2-1, with 14 nucleotides matching TRBD2. The germline CDR1 and CDR2 sequences are KGHSH and LQKENI. CDR3 length: 19 residues. V shed 1 base and J 0 bases; nucleotides not matched to a gene: 5. CDR3 amino acids: CASSPLGLAGVGSYNEQFF. CDR3 nucleotides: TGTGCCAGCTCACCACTGGGACTAGCGGGAGTTGGCTCCTACAATGAGCAGTTCTTC.

The V call is TRBV7-9, the J call TRBJ1-4, with 7 bases that match TRBD1. The CDR3 spans 14 residues. Germline trimming cut 7 bases from V and 8 bases from J; bases unmatched to any gene: 10. CDR1 and CDR2 (germline): SEHNR, FQNEAQ (reference sequence). The CDR3 loop is CASTTRAGGEKLFF. CDR3 in DNA: TGTGCCAGCACCACTCGAGCAGGGGGGGAAAAACTGTTTTTT.